This T cell receptor beta chain was sequenced in a study of neurological immune-mediated disorders. Whole-study results and caveats: Phylogenetic grouping assigned the repertoires of 18 of 34 multiple sclerosis patients to a single related-CDR3 cluster, representing a possible signature.

This clonotype was picked up many times. Its specificity is not known. With V trimmed by 3 bases and J by 6 bases, 1 base remained unmatched. CDR1 is LNHNV, CDR2 YYDKDF, per germline (reference sequence). The CDR3 totals 15 residues. The making of cDNA relied on 5'RACE with 10-nucleotide random UMIs. TCRdb reanalysed the 5' RACE reads using MiXCR and keeps one entry per CDR3 protein. The sample has 45,000 to 50,000 distinct CDR3 sequences, just under 4.5% seen once. The clonotype originates from a woman aged 55-69 years with multiple sclerosis. The specimen was PBMCs. The chain links TRBV15 to TRBJ2-1; 14 nucleotides agree with TRBD2. The CDR3 sequence: CATSRGLAGVNEQFF. The CDR3 nucleotides are TGTGCCACCAGCAGGGGACTAGCGGGAGTCAATGAGCAGTTCTTC.